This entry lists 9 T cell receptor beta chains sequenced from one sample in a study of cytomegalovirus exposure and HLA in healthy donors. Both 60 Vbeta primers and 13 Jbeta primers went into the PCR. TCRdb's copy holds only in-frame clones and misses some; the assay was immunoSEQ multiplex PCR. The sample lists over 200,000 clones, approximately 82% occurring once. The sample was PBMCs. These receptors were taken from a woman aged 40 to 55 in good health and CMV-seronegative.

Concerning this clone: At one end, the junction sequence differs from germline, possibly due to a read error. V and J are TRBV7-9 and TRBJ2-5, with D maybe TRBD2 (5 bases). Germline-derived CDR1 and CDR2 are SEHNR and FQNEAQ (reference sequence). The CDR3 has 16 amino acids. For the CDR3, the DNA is TGTTCCAGCAGCTGGGGAGAGAACTTGTACCAAGAGACCCAGTACTTC. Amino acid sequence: CSSSWGENLYQETQYF.

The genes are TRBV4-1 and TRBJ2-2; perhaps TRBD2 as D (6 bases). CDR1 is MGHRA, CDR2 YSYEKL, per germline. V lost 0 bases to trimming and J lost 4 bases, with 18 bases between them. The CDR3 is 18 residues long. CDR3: CASSQDPGAGRTTGELFF. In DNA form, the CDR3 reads TGCGCCAGCAGCCAAGATCCGGGCGCGGGGCGAACCACCGGGGAGCTGTTTTTT.

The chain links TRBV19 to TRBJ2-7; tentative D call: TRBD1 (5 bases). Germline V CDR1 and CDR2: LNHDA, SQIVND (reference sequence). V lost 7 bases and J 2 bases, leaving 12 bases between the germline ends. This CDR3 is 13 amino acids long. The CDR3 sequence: CASNQGLTYEQYF. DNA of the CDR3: TGTGCCAGTAATCAGGGCCTAACCTACGAGCAGTACTTC.

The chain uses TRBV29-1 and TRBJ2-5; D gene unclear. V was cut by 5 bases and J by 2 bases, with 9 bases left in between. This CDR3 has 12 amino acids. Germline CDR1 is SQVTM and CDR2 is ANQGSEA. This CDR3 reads CSVTHIQETQYF. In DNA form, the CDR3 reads TGCAGCGTTACCCACATACAAGAGACCCAGTACTTC.

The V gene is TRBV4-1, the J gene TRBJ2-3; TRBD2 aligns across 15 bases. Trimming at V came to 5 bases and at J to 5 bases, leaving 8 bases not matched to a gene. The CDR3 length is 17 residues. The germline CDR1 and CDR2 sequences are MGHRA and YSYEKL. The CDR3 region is CASSVPGLAGGRDTQYF. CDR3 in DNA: TGCGCCAGCAGCGTACCGGGACTAGCGGGGGGAAGAGATACGCAGTATTTT.

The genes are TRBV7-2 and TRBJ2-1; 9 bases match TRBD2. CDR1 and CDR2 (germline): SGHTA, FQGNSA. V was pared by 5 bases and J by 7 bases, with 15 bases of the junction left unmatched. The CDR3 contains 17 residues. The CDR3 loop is CASSNSRLAGSQNEQFF. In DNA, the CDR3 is TGTGCCAGCAGCAACTCCCGGCTAGCGGGGTCCCAAAATGAGCAGTTCTTC. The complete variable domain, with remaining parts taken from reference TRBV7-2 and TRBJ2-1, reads GAGVSQSPSNKVTEKGKDVELRCDPISGHTALYWYRQSLGQGLEFLIYFQGNSAPDKSGLPSDRFSAERTGGSVSTLTIQRTQQEDSAVYLCASSNSRLAGSQNEQFFGPGTRLTVL.

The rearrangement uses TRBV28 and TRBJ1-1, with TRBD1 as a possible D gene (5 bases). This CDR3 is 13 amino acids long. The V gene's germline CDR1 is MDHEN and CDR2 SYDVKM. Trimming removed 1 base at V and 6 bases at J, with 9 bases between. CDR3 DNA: TGTGCCAGCAGTTTATTGCAGGGTCCTGAAGCTTTCTTT. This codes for CASSLLQGPEAFF.

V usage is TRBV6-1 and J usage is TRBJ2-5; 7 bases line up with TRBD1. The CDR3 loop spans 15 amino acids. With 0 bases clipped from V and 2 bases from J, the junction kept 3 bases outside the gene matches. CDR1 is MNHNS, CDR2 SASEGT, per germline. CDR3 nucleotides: TGTGCCAGCAGTGAAGCGTTGGGACAGCAAGAGACCCAGTACTTC. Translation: CASSEALGQQETQYF.

Here the CDR3 DNA reads TGTGCCAGCAGCCATCCGGGACAGGGGATTTACGAGCAGTACTTC. Protein sequence: CASSHPGQGIYEQYF. The chain recombines TRBV7-2 with TRBJ2-7; TRBD1 aligns across 10 bases. This CDR3 region has 15 residues. Looked up from germline, CDR1 is SGHTA and CDR2 is FQGNSA. V shed 5 bases and J 4 bases; nucleotides not matched to a gene: 8.